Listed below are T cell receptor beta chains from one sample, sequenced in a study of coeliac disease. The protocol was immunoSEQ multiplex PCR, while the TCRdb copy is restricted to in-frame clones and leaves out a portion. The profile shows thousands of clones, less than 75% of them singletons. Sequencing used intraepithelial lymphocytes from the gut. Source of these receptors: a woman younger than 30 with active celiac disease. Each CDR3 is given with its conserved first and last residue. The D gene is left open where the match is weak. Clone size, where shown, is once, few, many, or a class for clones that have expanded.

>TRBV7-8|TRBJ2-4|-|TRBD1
CASSPRDLGQGIAKNIQYF
TGTGCCAGCAGCCCCCGGGACCTCGGACAGGGGATAGCCAAAAACATTCAGTACTTC
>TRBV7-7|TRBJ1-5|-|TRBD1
CASSSRDSYSNQPQHF
TGTGCCAGCAGCTCTAGGGACAGCTATAGCAATCAGCCCCAGCATTTT
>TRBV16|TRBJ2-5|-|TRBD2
CASSQSPSGAQETQYF
TGTGCCAGCAGCCAATCACCTAGCGGGGCCCAAGAGACCCAGTACTTC
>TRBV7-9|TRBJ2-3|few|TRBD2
CASSPGTSGSDTQYF
TGTGCCAGCAGCCCAGGGACTAGCGGGTCAGATACGCAGTATTTT
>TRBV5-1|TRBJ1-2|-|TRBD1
CASSIGTAYNGYTF
TGCGCCAGCAGCATCGGGACAGCCTACAATGGCTACACCTTC
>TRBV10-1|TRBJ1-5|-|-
CASYRVGQPQHF
TGCGCCAGTTACAGGGTGGGTCAGCCCCAGCATTTT
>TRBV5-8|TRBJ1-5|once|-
CASSRGLNQPQHF
TGTGCCAGCAGCCGGGGACTCAATCAGCCCCAGCATTTT
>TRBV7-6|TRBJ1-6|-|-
CASSLEQGASPLHF
TGTGCCAGCAGCTTAGAACAGGGAGCCTCACCCCTCCACTTT
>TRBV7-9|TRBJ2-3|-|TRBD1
CASSPNRGRSADTQYF
TGTGCCAGCAGCCCTAACAGGGGGCGAAGTGCAGATACGCAGTATTTT
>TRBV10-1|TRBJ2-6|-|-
CASSPGSRSHKSRANVLTF
TGCGCCAGCAGTCCGGGATCAAGATCGCACAAAAGTCGGGCCAACGTCCTGACTTTC
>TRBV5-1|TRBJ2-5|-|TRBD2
CASSFVPGLAGEGETQYF
TGCGCCAGCAGCTTCGTCCCGGGACTAGCGGGGGAAGGCGAGACCCAGTACTTC
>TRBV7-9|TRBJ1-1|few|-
CASSLLNTEAFF
TGTGCCAGCAGCCTACTGAACACTGAAGCTTTCTTT
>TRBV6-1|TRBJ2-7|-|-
CASNHGTGHEQYF
TGTGCCAGCAATCATGGTACAGGGCACGAGCAGTACTTC
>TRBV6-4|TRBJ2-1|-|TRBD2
CASSLSGGFGNEQFF
TGTGCCAGTTCACTGAGCGGGGGGTTCGGGAATGAGCAGTTCTTC
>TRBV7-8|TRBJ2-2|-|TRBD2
CASSFSGDGAGELFF
TGTGCCAGCAGCTTTAGCGGGGACGGCGCCGGGGAGCTGTTTTTT
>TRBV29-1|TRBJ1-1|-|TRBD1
CSVALTGGPPTTEAFF
TGCAGCGTTGCACTTACAGGGGGCCCTCCTACCACTGAAGCTTTCTTT
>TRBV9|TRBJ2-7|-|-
CASPRDSTYEQYF
TGTGCCAGCCCCCGAGACAGCACCTACGAGCAGTACTTC
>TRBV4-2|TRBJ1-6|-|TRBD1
CASSQGLTGPHSPLHF
TGTGCCAGCAGCCAGGGATTGACAGGGCCCCATTCACCCCTCCACTTT
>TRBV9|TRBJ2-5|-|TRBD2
CASSPLAAETQYF
TGTGCCAGCTCGCCCCTAGCGGCGGAGACCCAGTACTTC
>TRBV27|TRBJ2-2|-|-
CASSFGAGELFF
TGTGCCAGCAGTTTTGGAGCCGGGGAGCTGTTTTTT
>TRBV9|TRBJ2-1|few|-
CASSVGGRGGDEQFF
TGTGCCAGCAGCGTAGGTGGCAGGGGCGGCGATGAGCAGTTCTTC
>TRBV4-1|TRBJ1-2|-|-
CASSPPTGGTNYGYTF
TGCGCCAGCAGCCCGCCGACAGGCGGTACAAACTATGGCTACACCTTC
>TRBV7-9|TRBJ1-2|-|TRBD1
CASSQTGQGFYGYTF
TGTGCCAGCAGTCAAACGGGACAGGGCTTCTATGGCTACACCTTC
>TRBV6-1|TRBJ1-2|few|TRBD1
CASSPTGASYGYTF
TGTGCCAGCAGTCCGACAGGGGCAAGCTATGGCTACACCTTC
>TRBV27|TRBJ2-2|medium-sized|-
CASWGRQELFF
TGTGCCAGCTGGGGCCGGCAGGAGCTGTTTTTT
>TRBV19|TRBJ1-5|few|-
CASSILGGRLSNQPQHF
TGTGCCAGTAGTATTTTAGGAGGGCGGCTCAGCAATCAGCCCCAGCATTTT
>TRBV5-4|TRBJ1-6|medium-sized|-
CASSLAVGRRLNSPLHF
TGTGCCAGCAGCTTGGCCGTGGGGCGTCGCCTTAATTCACCCCTCCACTTT
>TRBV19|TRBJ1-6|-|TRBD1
CASIGQGANRWALHF
TGTGCCAGTATCGGACAGGGGGCAAATAGGTGGGCCCTCCACTTT
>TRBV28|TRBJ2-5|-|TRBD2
CASSLSTGTTFGTQYF
TGTGCCAGCAGTCTCTCTACCGGGACTACCTTCGGGACCCAGTACTTC
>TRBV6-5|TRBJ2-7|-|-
CASSYSDSGVYEQYF
TGTGCCAGCAGTTACTCGGATTCAGGGGTCTACGAGCAGTACTTC
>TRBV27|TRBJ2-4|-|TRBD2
CASSFPTSGGPFIQYF
TGTGCCAGCAGTTTCCCGACTAGCGGGGGCCCCTTCATTCAGTACTTC
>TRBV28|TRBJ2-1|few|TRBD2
CASSSQRGGLDEQFF
TGTGCCAGCAGTTCACAGCGGGGGGGCTTGGATGAGCAGTTCTTC
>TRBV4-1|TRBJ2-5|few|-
CASSHYRGTKTQYF
TGCGCCAGCAGCCATTATAGGGGGACCAAGACCCAGTACTTC
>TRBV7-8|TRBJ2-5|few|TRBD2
CASSFEGPLAGPQETQYF
TGTGCCAGCAGCTTTGAAGGGCCCCTAGCGGGGCCGCAAGAGACCCAGTACTTC
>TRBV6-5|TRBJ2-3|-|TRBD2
CASSYSERGFTDTQYF
TGTGCCAGCAGTTACTCGGAGCGGGGGTTCACAGATACGCAGTATTTT
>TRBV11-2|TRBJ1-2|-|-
CASSWSPQSSGGYTF
TGTGCCAGCAGCTGGTCGCCTCAATCCTCGGGTGGCTACACCTTC
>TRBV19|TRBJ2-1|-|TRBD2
CASTASGEYNEQFF
TGTGCCAGTACAGCTAGCGGGGAGTACAATGAGCAGTTCTTC
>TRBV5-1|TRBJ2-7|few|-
CASSWSGHEQYF
TGCGCCAGCAGCTGGAGCGGGCACGAGCAGTACTTC
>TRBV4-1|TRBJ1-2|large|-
CASSQIWVAGDYYGYTF
TGCGCCAGCAGCCAAATTTGGGTTGCAGGGGATTACTATGGCTACACCTTC
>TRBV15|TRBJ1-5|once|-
CATSRDREGREPQHF
TGTGCCACCAGCAGAGATCGAGAGGGTAGGGAGCCCCAGCATTTT
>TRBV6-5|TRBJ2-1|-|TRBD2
CASSWGLAVYIHEQFF
TGTGCCAGCAGTTGGGGACTAGCGGTTTACATCCATGAGCAGTTCTTC
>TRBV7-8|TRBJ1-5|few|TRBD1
CASSLGTGLNQPQHF
TGTGCCAGCAGCTTAGGGACAGGGCTCAATCAGCCCCAGCATTTT
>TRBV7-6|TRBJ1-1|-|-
CASSRGISTEAFF
TGTGCCAGCAGCAGGGGTATTAGCACTGAAGCTTTCTTT
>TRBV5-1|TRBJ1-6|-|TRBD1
CASRQNPGQLNSPLHF
TGCGCCAGCCGGCAGAACCCGGGACAGTTAAATTCACCCCTCCACTTT
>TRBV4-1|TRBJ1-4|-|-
CASSQDADEKLFF
TGCGCCAGCAGCCAAGACGCGGATGAAAAACTGTTTTTT
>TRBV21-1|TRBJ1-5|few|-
CASSKLAASNQPQHF
TGTGCCAGCAGCAAATTGGCTGCTAGCAATCAGCCCCAGCATTTT
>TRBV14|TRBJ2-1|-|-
CASSHFGRLLPGSYNEQFF
TGTGCCAGCAGCCATTTCGGCCGTTTACTCCCGGGCTCCTACAATGAGCAGTTCTTC
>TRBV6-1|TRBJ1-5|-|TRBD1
CASTQGQGGQPQHF
TGTGCCAGCACCCAAGGACAGGGGGGTCAGCCCCAGCATTTT
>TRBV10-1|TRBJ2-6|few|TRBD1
CASSDGTGAGANVLTF
TGCGCCAGCAGCGACGGAACAGGGGCTGGGGCCAACGTCCTGACTTTC
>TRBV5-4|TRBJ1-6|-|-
CASSQTGLNSPLHF
TGTGCCAGCAGCCAGACAGGACTCAATTCACCCCTCCACTTT
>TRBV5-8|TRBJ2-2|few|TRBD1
CASSFDTGVRGELFF
TGTGCCAGCAGCTTCGACACAGGGGTTAGGGGGGAGCTGTTTTTT
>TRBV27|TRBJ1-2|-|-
CASSLGRGCGYTF
TGTGCCAGCAGTTTGGGCAGGGGCTGCGGCTACACCTTC
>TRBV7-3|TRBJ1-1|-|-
CASSPVGAGANTEAFF
TGTGCCAGCAGCCCAGTCGGGGCAGGGGCGAACACTGAAGCTTTCTTT
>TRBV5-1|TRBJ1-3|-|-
CASSLARDKNTIYF
TGCGCCAGCAGCTTGGCGCGGGATAAAAACACCATATATTTT
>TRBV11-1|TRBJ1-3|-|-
CASSSGLRNTIYF
TGTGCCAGCAGCTCCGGACTGAGAAACACCATATATTTT
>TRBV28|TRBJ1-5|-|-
CASSLGGYNQPQHF
TGTGCCAGCAGCCTTGGGGGGTACAATCAGCCCCAGCATTTT
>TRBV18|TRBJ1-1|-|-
CASSPREGKVTEAFF
TGTGCCAGCTCACCACGAGAGGGCAAAGTCACTGAAGCTTTCTTT
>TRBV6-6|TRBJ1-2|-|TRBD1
CASTIDRARGYTF
TGTGCCAGCACCATCGACAGGGCCAGAGGCTACACCTTC
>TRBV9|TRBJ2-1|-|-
CASSARPGGTLLEQFF
TGTGCCAGCAGCGCCCGTCCGGGGGGCACTCTGCTTGAGCAGTTCTTC
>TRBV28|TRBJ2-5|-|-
CASSPWGLLETQYF
TGTGCCAGCAGCCCATGGGGGCTGCTAGAGACCCAGTACTTC